The rows below give T cell receptor beta chains drawn from one sample of a study of blood T cell repertoires in COVID-19. The repertoire was sequenced with immunoSEQ multiplex PCR; TCRdb's copy has only in-frame clones and lacks some. The repertoire consists of some 210,000 clones, with around four fifths occurring once and the leading ten covering roughly 2.9%. The material sequenced was peripheral blood. These receptors came from a man in his forties or fifties with active or convalescent COVID-19. CDR3s include the opening cysteine and the closing phenylalanine or tryptophan. The order of the fields is V gene, clone size, D gene, J gene, CDR3 DNA, CDR3 protein. The D gene is left open where the match is weak. Only part of the rows carry a size: once, few, many, or a class if the clone is expanded.

>TRBV28|NA|NA|TRBJ2-3
TGTGCCAGCAGCTATGGACTCTTTCGGACGCAGTATTTT
CASSYGLFRTQYF
>TRBV4-1|NA|NA|TRBJ2-2
TGCGCCAGCAGCCAAGGATGGGGGCGAATAGGGGAGCTGTTTTTT
CASSQGWGRIGELFF
>TRBV11-3|NA|NA|TRBJ1-2
TGTGCCAGCAGCTCCAACTTGTACCCTTATGGCTACACCTTC
CASSSNLYPYGYTF
>TRBV6-5|NA|NA|TRBJ2-7
TGTGCCAGCAGTTTGGACAGACGCTACGAGCAGTACTTC
CASSLDRRYEQYF
>TRBV19|once|NA|TRBJ2-2
TGTGCCAGTAGTATAGGGAGCGTAAGGAACACCGGGGAGCTGTTTTTT
CASSIGSVRNTGELFF
>TRBV3-1/TRBV3-2|NA|TRBD2|TRBJ2-4
TGTGCCAGCAGCCAAGAACTAGCGGGAAAAAACATTCAGTACTTC
CASSQELAGKNIQYF
>TRBV7-2|NA|NA|TRBJ2-2
TGTGCCAGCAGCCTCGGGGGAGTTACCGGGGAGCTGTTTTTT
CASSLGGVTGELFF
>TRBV19|NA|NA|TRBJ1-3
TGTGCCAGTAGTACCTGGGGCTACTCTGGAAACACCATATATTTT
CASSTWGYSGNTIYF
>TRBV7-3|NA|TRBD2|TRBJ2-3
TGTGCCAGCAGCTCGACTACTAGCGGGGGGCGAGAAGCGCAGTATTTT
CASSSTTSGGREAQYF
>TRBV6-2/TRBV6-3|NA|TRBD1|TRBJ1-1
TGTGCCAGCAGTTCGATACAATGGACAGGGCCTGAAGCTTTCTTT
CASSSIQWTGPEAFF
>TRBV11-3|NA|TRBD2|TRBJ2-5
TGTGCCAGCAGCTCTAGCGGGAGGGCGAAGACCCAGTACTTC
CASSSSGRAKTQYF
>TRBV30|NA|NA|TRBJ1-1
TGTGCCTGGAGTGACCCGCGGAAGGCTAGGGGTGAAGCTTTCTTT
CAWSDPRKARGEAFF
>TRBV5-1|NA|NA|TRBJ1-2
TGCGCCAGCAGCTTGCAGGGAACTGATGGCTACACCTTC
CASSLQGTDGYTF
>TRBV18|once|TRBD1|TRBJ1-1
TGTGCCAGCTCAGAACAGGGGATGAACACTGAAGCTTTCTTT
CASSEQGMNTEAFF
>TRBV3-1/TRBV3-2|NA|TRBD2|TRBJ2-3
TGTGCCAGCAGCCTGGCCGGGACTAGCGGGGGGCCCTCTAGCACAGATACGCAGTATTTT
CASSLAGTSGGPSSTDTQYF
>TRBV5-1|few|TRBD2|TRBJ2-1
TGCGCCAGCAGCCCAGGACTAGCGGGAGCTAATGAGCAGTTCTTC
CASSPGLAGANEQFF
>TRBV24-1|NA|NA|TRBJ1-3
TGTGCCACCAGTGATTTGAGGTCGAGACGAGGCACCATATATTTT
CATSDLRSRRGTIYF
>TRBV7-9|NA|NA|TRBJ1-2
TGTGCCAGCAGCCCCGCGGGAAGAGAATATGGCTACACCTTC
CASSPAGREYGYTF
>TRBV5-5|NA|NA|TRBJ1-2
TGTGCCAGCAGCTTGGCCGGGGTCGACGGCTACACCTTC
CASSLAGVDGYTF
>TRBV29-1|many|NA|TRBJ1-1
TGCAGCGTCCCGGGGGGTGGCACTGAAGCTTTCTTT
CSVPGGGTEAFF
>TRBV6-2/TRBV6-3|NA|TRBD2|TRBJ2-7
TGTGCCAGCAGTTACTTAGCGGGAGGGCTTTACGAGCAGTACTTC
CASSYLAGGLYEQYF
>TRBV7-2|NA|TRBD1|TRBJ1-1
TGTGCCAGCAGCTTAGTGAGGACAGGCGGGACTGAAGCTTTCTTT
CASSLVRTGGTEAFF
>TRBV23-1|NA|NA|TRBJ1-5
TGCGCCAGCAGTCCCAACGGGGGAAGCAATCAGCCCCAGCATTTT
CASSPNGGSNQPQHF